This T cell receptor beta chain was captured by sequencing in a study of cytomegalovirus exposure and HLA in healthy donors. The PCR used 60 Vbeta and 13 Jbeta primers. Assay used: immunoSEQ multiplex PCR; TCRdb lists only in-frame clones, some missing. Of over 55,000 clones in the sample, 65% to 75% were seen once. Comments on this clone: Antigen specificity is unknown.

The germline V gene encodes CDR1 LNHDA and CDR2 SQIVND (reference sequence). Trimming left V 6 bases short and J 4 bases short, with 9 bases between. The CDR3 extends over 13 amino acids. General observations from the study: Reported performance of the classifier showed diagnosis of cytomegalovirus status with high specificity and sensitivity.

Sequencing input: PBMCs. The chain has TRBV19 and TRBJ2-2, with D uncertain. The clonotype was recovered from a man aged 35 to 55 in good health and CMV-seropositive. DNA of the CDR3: TGTGCCAGTAGCCCATACGGCACCGGGGAGCTGTTTTTT. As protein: CASSPYGTGELFF.